This T cell receptor (beta chain) stems from a study of T cell responses to AZD1222 COVID-19 vaccine. Findings and limits, study-wide: Spike-spanning, vaccine-associated CD4 TCRs were dominant at 160-218 and 743-854.

Here immunoSEQ multiplex PCR was the method, and the copy in TCRdb shows in-frame clones only, minus some. The sample has 95,000 to 150,000 clones; 65% to 90% are singletons. The CDR3 has 14 amino acids. Germline CDR1 is ENHRY and CDR2 is SYGVKD. Between the trimmed V and J ends, which lost 6 bases and 0 bases, there was a span of 10 bases. This clone has just one count. What it recognizes is unknown. This sample comprised peripheral blood, obtained on day 0 of AZD1222 vaccination. The V call is TRBV10-3, the J call TRBJ2-3, with D tentatively TRBD1 (5 bases). This receptor was identified in an adult in good health. As DNA, the CDR3 is TGTGCCATCAGGGACACCACGAGCACAGATACGCAGTATTTT. Translated, it gives CAIRDTTSTDTQYF.